The present TCR beta chain was sequenced within a study of blood T cell repertoires in COVID-19. Study in general: The origin of the acute and convalescent COVID-19 samples was the United States, Italy and Spain. In each case, the material was cDNA or gDNA derived from T cells, B-cell-depleted T cells, or PBMCs.

Authors' analysis steps: Amplification with reference gene primers provided the estimates of nucleated cell counts. Some clones are missing from TCRdb's copy, which holds only in-frame ones; the method was immunoSEQ multiplex PCR. That table furnishes V, J and clone size, whereas the DNA furnished D and trimming. The sample shows 25,000 to 35,000 clones, approximately 90% of them seen only once. J gave up 7 bases and V 9 bases, and 11 bases lay outside the gene matches. This CDR3 has 16 residues. Germline values: CDR1 MNHEY, CDR2 SMNVEV (reference sequence). The chain joins TRBV27 to TRBJ2-1; TRBD2 matches at 14 bases. This TCR was recovered from a man aged 45-65 years with active COVID-19. Material: peripheral blood. CDR3: CARATPGLAGVNEQFF. CDR3 coding DNA: TGTGCCAGGGCTACTCCGGGACTAGCGGGAGTTAATGAGCAGTTCTTC.